This T cell receptor beta chain derives from a study of spatial heterogeneity in lung cancer. TCRdb reprocessed the 5' RACE reads via MiXCR and lists one record per CDR3 protein. Of about 23,000 distinct CDR3 sequences in the sample, about 4.3% are singletons; the top ten hold 4.5% to 6.5%. This clonotype showed up many times. Antigen specificity is unknown. V dropped 4 bases and J dropped 2 bases, with 15 bases sitting between them. Germline V lookup: CDR1 SQVTM, CDR2 ANQGSEA. This CDR3 is built from 14 residues. Study observations and caveats: Relative to follow-up, resection was when ubiquitous expanded tumor TCRs appeared more in blood.

Sample time point: sample taken at primary tumor resection. The cohort: approximately 74 early-stage, untreated non-small cell lung cancer patients. This clonotype was sampled from a male donor with early-stage non-small cell lung cancer. The sequencing here drew on PBMCs, taken at surgery. J is TRBJ2-7 and V is TRBV29-1; D remains unclear. CDR3 region: CSVVAGDGTYEQYF. The CDR3 nucleotides are TGCAGCGTTGTAGCAGGAGATGGAACCTACGAGCAGTACTTC.